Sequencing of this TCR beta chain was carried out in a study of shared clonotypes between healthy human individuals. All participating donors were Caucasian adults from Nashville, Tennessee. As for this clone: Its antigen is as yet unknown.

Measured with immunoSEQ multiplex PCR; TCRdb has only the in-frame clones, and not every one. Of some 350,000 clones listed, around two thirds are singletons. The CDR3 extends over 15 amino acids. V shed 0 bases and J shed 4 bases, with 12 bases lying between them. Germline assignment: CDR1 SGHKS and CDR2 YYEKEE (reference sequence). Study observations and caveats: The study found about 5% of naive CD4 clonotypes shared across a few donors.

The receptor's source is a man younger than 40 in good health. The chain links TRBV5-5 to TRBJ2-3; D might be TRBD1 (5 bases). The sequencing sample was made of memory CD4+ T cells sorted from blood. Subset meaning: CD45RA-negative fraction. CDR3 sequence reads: CASSLGVLGPDTQYF. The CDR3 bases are TGTGCCAGCAGCTTGGGGGTATTGGGGCCAGATACGCAGTATTTT. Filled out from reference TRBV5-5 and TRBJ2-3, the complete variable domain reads DAGVTQSPTHLIKTRGQQVTLRCSPISGHKSVSWYQQVLGQGPQFIFQYYEKEERGRGNFPDRFSARQFPNYSSELNVNALLLGDSALYLCASSLGVLGPDTQYFGPGTRLTVL.